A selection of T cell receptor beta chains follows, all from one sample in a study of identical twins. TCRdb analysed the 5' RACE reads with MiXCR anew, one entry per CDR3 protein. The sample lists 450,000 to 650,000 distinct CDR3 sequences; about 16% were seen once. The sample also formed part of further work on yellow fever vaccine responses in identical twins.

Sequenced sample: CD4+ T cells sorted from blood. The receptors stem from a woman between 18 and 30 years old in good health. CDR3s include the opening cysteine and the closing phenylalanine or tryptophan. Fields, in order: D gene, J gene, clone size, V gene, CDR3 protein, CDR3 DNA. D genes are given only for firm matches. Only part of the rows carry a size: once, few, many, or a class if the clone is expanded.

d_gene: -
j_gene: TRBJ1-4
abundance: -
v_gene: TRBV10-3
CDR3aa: CAISESIGPLGKLFF
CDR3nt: TGTGCCATCAGTGAGTCGATCGGACCCCTAGGAAAACTGTTTTTT

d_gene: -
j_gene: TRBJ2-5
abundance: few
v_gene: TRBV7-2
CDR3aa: CASSFTLRGTQETQYF
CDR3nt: TGTGCCAGCAGCTTTACGTTGCGGGGTACTCAAGAGACCCAGTACTTC

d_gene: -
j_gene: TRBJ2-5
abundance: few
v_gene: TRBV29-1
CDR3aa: CSAPAWGYQETQYF
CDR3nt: TGCAGCGCTCCCGCTTGGGGTTACCAAGAGACCCAGTACTTC

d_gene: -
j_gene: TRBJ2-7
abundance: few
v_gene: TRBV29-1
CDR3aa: CRSGRPSYEQYF
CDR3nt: TGCAGAAGTGGGCGGCCCTCCTACGAGCAGTACTTC

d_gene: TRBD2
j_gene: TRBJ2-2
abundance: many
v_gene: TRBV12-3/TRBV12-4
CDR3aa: CASTLTSGSRELFF
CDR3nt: TGTGCCAGCACCCTGACTAGCGGGAGCCGGGAGCTGTTTTTT

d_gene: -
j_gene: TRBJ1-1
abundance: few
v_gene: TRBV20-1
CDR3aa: CSARQGGTEAFF
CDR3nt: TGCAGTGCTAGGCAGGGTGGGACTGAAGCTTTCTTT

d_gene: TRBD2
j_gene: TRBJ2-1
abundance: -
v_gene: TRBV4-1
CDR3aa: CASSQEPSGTTNPYNEQFF
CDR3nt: TGCGCCAGCAGCCAAGAACCTAGCGGGACCACTAACCCTTACAATGAGCAGTTCTTC

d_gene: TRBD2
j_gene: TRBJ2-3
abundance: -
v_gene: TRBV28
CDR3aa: CASSRLAGGRADTQYF
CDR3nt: TGTGCCAGCAGCCGACTAGCGGGAGGGAGGGCAGATACGCAGTATTTT

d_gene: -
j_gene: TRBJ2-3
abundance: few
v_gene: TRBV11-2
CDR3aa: CASSLVGVVGTTSDTQYF
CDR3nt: TGTGCCAGCAGCTTAGTAGGGGTTGTTGGAACGACTTCTGATACGCAGTATTTT

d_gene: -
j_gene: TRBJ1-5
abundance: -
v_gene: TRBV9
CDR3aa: CASSPQGPQPQHF
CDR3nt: TGTGCCAGCAGCCCCCAGGGGCCTCAGCCCCAGCATTTT

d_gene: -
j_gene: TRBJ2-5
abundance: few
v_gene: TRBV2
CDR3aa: CASSDFVGADEETQYF
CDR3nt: TGTGCCAGCAGTGATTTTGTAGGAGCAGACGAAGAGACCCAGTACTTC

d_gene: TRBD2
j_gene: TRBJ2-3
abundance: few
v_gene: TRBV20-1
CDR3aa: CSARTGTSGRTDTQYF
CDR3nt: TGCAGTGCTAGAACCGGGACTAGCGGGCGGACAGATACGCAGTATTTT

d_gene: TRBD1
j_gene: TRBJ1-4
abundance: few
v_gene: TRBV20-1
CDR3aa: CSAYKTGTNEKLFF
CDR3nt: TGCAGTGCTTATAAGACAGGGACTAATGAAAAACTGTTTTTT

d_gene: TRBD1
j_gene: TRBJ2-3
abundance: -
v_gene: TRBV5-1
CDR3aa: CASSKGQDTDTQYF
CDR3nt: TGCGCCAGCAGCAAGGGACAGGACACAGATACGCAGTATTTT

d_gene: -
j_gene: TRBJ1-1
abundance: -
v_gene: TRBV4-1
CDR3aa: CASSQEAHASEAFF
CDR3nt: TGCGCCAGCAGCCAAGAGGCCCACGCTTCTGAAGCTTTCTTT

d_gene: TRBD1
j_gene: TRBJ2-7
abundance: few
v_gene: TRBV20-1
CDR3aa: CSARETGTGRIYEQHF
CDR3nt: TGCAGTGCTAGAGAGACCGGGACAGGGAGGATTTACGAGCAGCACTTC

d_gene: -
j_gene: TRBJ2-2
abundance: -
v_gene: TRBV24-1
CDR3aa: CATSTGNTGELFF
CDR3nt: TGTGCCACTTCGACAGGGAACACCGGGGAGCTGTTTTTT

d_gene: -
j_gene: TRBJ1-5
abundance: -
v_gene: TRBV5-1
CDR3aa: CASSYGQPQHF
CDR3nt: TGCGCCAGCAGCTATGGTCAGCCCCAGCATTTT

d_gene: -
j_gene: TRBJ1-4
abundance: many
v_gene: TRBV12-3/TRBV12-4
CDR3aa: CASSFRGGEKLFF
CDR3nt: TGTGCCAGCAGTTTTCGGGGAGGCGAAAAACTGTTTTTT

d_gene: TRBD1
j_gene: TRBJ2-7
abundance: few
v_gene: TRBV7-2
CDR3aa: CASSLNPGTAYEQYF
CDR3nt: TGTGCCAGCAGCTTAAATCCCGGGACAGCCTACGAGCAGTACTTC

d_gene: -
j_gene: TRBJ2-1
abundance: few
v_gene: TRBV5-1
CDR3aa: CASSFGSFSYNEQFF
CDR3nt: TGCGCCAGCAGCTTTGGGTCCTTCTCCTACAATGAGCAGTTCTTC

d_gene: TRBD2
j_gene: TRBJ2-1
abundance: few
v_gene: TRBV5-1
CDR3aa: CASSSTSRSYNEQFF
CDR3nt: TGCGCCAGCAGCTCGACTAGCCGCTCCTACAATGAGCAGTTCTTC

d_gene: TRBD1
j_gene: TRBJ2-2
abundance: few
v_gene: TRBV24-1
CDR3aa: CATSDRGLFGTGELFF
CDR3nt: TGTGCCACCAGTGACAGGGGGCTCTTCGGAACCGGGGAGCTGTTTTTT

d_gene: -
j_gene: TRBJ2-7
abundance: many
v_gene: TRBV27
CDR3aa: CASSLQEVPSYEQYF
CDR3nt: TGTGCCAGCAGTTTACAGGAAGTTCCTTCCTACGAGCAGTACTTC

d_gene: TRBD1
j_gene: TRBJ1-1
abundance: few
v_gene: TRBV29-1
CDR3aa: CSVATPMTGFPEAFF
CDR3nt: TGCAGCGTCGCCACCCCAATGACAGGGTTTCCTGAAGCTTTCTTT

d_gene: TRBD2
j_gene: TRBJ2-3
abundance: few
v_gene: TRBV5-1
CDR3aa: CASSHGTSGGAADTQYF
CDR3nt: TGCGCCAGCAGCCACGGGACTAGCGGGGGGGCGGCAGATACGCAGTATTTT

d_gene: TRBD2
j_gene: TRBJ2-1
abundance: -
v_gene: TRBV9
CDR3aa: CASSVMAGADYNEQFF
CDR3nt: TGTGCCAGCAGCGTTATGGCGGGAGCAGATTACAATGAGCAGTTCTTC

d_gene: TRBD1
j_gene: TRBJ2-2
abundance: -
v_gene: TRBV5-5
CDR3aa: CASTLDRANTGELFF
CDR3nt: TGTGCCAGCACCCTGGACAGGGCGAACACCGGGGAGCTGTTTTTT

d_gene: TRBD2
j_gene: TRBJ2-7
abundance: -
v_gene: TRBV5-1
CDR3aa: CASSLASGDSYEQYF
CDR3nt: TGCGCCAGCAGCTTGGCTAGCGGGGACTCCTACGAGCAGTACTTC

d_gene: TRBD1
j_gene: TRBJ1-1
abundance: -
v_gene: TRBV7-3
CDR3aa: CASSLTGTAVNTEAFF
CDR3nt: TGTGCCAGCAGCTTGACCGGGACAGCAGTGAACACTGAAGCTTTCTTT

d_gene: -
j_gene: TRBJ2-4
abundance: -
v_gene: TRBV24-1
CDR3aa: CATSDPGAKNIQYF
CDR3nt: TGTGCCACCAGTGATCCCGGAGCCAAAAACATTCAGTACTTC

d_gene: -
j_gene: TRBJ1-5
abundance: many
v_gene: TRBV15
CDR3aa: CATSRDQGYKNQPQHF
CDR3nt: TGTGCCACCAGCAGAGATCAGGGGTACAAAAATCAGCCCCAGCATTTT

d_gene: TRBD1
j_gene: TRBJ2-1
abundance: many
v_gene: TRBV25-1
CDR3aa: CASSGGTGFYNEQFF
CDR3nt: TGTGCCAGCAGTGGAGGGACAGGGTTTTACAATGAGCAGTTCTTC

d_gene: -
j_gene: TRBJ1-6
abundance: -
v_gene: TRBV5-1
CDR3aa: CASSFGPSWDSPLHF
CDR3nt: TGCGCCAGCAGCTTTGGTCCGTCCTGGGATTCACCCCTCCACTTT

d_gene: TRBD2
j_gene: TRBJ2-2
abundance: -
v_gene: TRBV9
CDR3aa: CASSEGGLANSPGELFF
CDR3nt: TGTGCCAGCAGCGAAGGGGGACTAGCGAATAGTCCCGGGGAGCTGTTTTTT

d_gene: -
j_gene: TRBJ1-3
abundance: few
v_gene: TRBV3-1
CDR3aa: CASSQDQPAISGNTIYF
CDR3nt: TGTGCCAGCAGCCAAGATCAGCCGGCCATCTCTGGAAACACCATATATTTT

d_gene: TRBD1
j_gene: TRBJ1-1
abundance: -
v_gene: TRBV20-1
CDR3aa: CSARKSGTANTEAFF
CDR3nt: TGCAGTGCTAGAAAGTCCGGGACAGCGAACACTGAAGCTTTCTTT

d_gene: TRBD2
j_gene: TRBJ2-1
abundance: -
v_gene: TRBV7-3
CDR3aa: CASSRGLAGENEQFF
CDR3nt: TGTGCCAGCAGCCGCGGACTAGCGGGAGAGAATGAGCAGTTCTTC

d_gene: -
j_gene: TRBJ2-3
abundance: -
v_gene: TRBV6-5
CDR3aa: CASSFGSQGDTQYF
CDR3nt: TGTGCCAGCAGTTTCGGGAGTCAGGGCGATACGCAGTATTTT

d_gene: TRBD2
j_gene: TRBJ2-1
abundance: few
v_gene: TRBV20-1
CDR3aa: CCARPIRLATYNEQFF
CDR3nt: TGCTGTGCTAGACCGATTCGACTAGCGACCTACAATGAGCAGTTCTTC

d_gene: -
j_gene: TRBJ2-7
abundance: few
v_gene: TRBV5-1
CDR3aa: CASSSEGYYEQYF
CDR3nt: TGCGCCAGCAGCTCCGAGGGCTACTACGAGCAGTACTTC

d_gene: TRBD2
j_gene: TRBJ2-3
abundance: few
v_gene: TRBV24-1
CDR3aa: CATSDPSGRGGPIPPQYF
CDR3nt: TGTGCCACCAGTGATCCCAGCGGACGCGGGGGACCGATTCCTCCGCAGTATTTT

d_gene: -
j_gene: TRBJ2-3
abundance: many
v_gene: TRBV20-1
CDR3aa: CSAFRTDTQYF
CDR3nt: TGCAGTGCTTTTAGAACAGATACGCAGTATTTT

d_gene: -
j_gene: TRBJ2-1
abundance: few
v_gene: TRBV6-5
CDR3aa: CASSYSQGRNNEQFF
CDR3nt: TGTGCCAGCAGTTACTCCCAGGGGAGGAACAATGAGCAGTTCTTC

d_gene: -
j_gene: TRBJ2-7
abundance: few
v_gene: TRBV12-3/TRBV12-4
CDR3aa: CASSFQGVTASGVYEQYF
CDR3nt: TGTGCCAGCAGTTTCCAGGGAGTCACCGCCTCTGGGGTTTACGAGCAGTACTTC

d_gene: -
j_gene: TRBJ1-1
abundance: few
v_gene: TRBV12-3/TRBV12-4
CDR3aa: CASSFGPTEAFF
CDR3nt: TGTGCCAGCAGTTTTGGGCCCACTGAAGCTTTCTTT

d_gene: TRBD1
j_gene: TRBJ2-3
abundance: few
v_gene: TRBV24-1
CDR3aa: CATSDSSPPATGGKRDTQYF
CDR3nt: TGTGCCACCAGTGATTCTTCCCCACCCGCGACAGGGGGTAAGAGAGATACGCAGTATTTT

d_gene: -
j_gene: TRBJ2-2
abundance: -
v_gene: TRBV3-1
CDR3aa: CASSPSIGNTGELFF
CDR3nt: TGTGCCAGCAGTCCATCTATAGGGAACACCGGGGAGCTGTTTTTT

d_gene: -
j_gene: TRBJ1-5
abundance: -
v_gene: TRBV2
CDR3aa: CASSMDSVNQPQHF
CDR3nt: TGTGCCAGCAGTATGGACAGTGTCAATCAGCCCCAGCATTTT

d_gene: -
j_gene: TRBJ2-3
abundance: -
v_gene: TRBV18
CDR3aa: CASSPHGGTDTQYF
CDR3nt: TGTGCCAGCTCACCACACGGGGGAACAGATACGCAGTATTTT

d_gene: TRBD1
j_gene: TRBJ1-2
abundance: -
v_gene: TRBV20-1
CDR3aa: CSAREWTGNGYTF
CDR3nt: TGCAGTGCTAGAGAGTGGACAGGGAATGGCTACACCTTC

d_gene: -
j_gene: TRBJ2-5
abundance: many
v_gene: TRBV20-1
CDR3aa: CSASRGPQETQYF
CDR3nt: TGCAGTGCTAGCCGGGGGCCCCAAGAGACCCAGTACTTC

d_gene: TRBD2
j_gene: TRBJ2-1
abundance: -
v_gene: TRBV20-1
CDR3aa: CSARLWASGNNEQFF
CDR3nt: TGCAGTGCTAGGCTGTGGGCTAGCGGGAACAATGAGCAGTTCTTC

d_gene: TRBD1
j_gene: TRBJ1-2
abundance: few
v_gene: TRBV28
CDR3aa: CASSFLQGTYGYTF
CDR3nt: TGTGCCAGCAGTTTTCTACAGGGGACCTATGGCTACACCTTC

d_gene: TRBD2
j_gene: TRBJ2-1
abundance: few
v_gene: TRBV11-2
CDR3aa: CASRRPGTGGPHEQFF
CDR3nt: TGTGCCAGCAGACGACCGGGGACGGGGGGGCCCCATGAGCAGTTCTTC

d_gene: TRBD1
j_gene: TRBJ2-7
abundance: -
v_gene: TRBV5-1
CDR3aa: CASSLSTGVAYEQYF
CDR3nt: TGCGCCAGCAGCTTGTCGACAGGGGTAGCCTACGAGCAGTACTTC

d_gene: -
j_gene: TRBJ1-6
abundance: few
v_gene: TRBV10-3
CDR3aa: CAISETTVYNSPLHF
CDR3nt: TGTGCCATCAGTGAGACGACAGTCTATAATTCACCCCTCCACTTT

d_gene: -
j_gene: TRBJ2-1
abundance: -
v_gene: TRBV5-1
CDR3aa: CASHLGGGNYNEQFF
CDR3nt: TGCGCCAGCCACTTGGGGGGCGGCAATTACAATGAGCAGTTCTTC